Listed below are T cell receptor beta chains from one sample, sequenced in a study of breast tumors, draining lymph nodes, adjacent tissues. TCRdb re-analysed the multiplex PCR reads in MiXCR, keeping a single row per CDR3 protein. The table records 25,000 or so distinct CDR3 sequences, roughly 20% of them present only once. What was sequenced was breast tumor tissue. These receptor sequences come from a female donor with breast cancer. Some clones in this sample may be carry-over from other donors' samples. CDR3s include the opening cysteine and the closing phenylalanine or tryptophan. A D gene is named only where the DNA matches it firmly. Not all rows give a size; the values are once, few, many and, for expanded clones, a class.

clone size: many
V gene: TRBV19
D gene: NA
J gene: TRBJ1-2
CDR3 DNA: TGTGCCAGTAGTATAGGTCAGGGAGGCGGCTACACCTTC
CDR3 protein: CASSIGQGGGYTF

clone size: NA
V gene: TRBV7-9
D gene: TRBD1
J gene: TRBJ1-6
CDR3 DNA: TGTGCCAGCAGCGTCCGGGACAGTAATTCACCCCTCCACTTT
CDR3 protein: CASSVRDSNSPLHF

clone size: many
V gene: TRBV12-3/TRBV12-4
D gene: NA
J gene: TRBJ2-2
CDR3 DNA: TGTGCCAGCATCGTCGGTACGAGCACCGGGGAGCTGTTTTTT
CDR3 protein: CASIVGTSTGELFF

clone size: NA
V gene: TRBV28
D gene: NA
J gene: TRBJ1-1
CDR3 DNA: TGTGCCAGCAGTACTCGGGACGGGGAAATACGAGCTTTCTTT
CDR3 protein: CASSTRDGEIRAFF

clone size: many
V gene: TRBV18
D gene: NA
J gene: TRBJ2-7
CDR3 DNA: TGTGCCAGCTCACCACCGGGTCAGGAAGCCTACGAGCAGTACTTC
CDR3 protein: CASSPPGQEAYEQYF

clone size: many
V gene: TRBV7-7
D gene: NA
J gene: TRBJ2-1
CDR3 DNA: TGTGCTAGCAGCGAAGACAGGAGCTCCTACAATGAGCAGTTCTTC
CDR3 protein: CASSEDRSSYNEQFF

clone size: medium-sized
V gene: TRBV2
D gene: NA
J gene: TRBJ1-4
CDR3 DNA: TGTGCCAGCAGTGACAGGGAGGGGGAAAAACTGTTTTTT
CDR3 protein: CASSDREGEKLFF

clone size: NA
V gene: TRBV10-3
D gene: NA
J gene: TRBJ1-3
CDR3 DNA: TGTGCCACCTTACGGGGTCTTGGAAACACCATATATTTT
CDR3 protein: CATLRGLGNTIYF

clone size: many
V gene: TRBV6-1
D gene: TRBD1
J gene: TRBJ2-7
CDR3 DNA: TGTGCCAGCAGTGTCCTGACAGGGGACTACGAGCAGTACTTC
CDR3 protein: CASSVLTGDYEQYF

clone size: many
V gene: TRBV6-5
D gene: NA
J gene: TRBJ2-3
CDR3 DNA: TGTGCCAGCAGTTACGGAGCGGCTAGCACAGATACGCAGTATTTT
CDR3 protein: CASSYGAASTDTQYF

clone size: many
V gene: TRBV3-1
D gene: NA
J gene: TRBJ2-1
CDR3 DNA: TGTGCCAGCAGCCAAGCTCCCTGGGGCAATGAGCAGTTCTTC
CDR3 protein: CASSQAPWGNEQFF

clone size: NA
V gene: TRBV7-3
D gene: NA
J gene: TRBJ1-5
CDR3 DNA: TGTGCCCGCGCCCCCCCCCCCAGGGCCCCAGGCAATCGGCCCCAGCATTTT
CDR3 protein: CARAPPPRAPGNRPQHF

clone size: many
V gene: TRBV7-2
D gene: TRBD2
J gene: TRBJ2-1
CDR3 DNA: TGTGCCAGCAGCTTAAGGGGAGGGAGCTCCTACAATGAGCAGTTCTTC
CDR3 protein: CASSLRGGSSYNEQFF

clone size: many
V gene: TRBV6-5
D gene: TRBD2
J gene: TRBJ2-1
CDR3 DNA: TGTGCCAGCAGTCGGCGGGAGGGGGGGAATGAGCAGTTCTTC
CDR3 protein: CASSRREGGNEQFF

clone size: many
V gene: TRBV20-1
D gene: NA
J gene: TRBJ1-2
CDR3 DNA: TGCAGTGCTACTAGGACACCCGGAAACTATGGCTACACCTTC
CDR3 protein: CSATRTPGNYGYTF

clone size: many
V gene: TRBV20-1
D gene: NA
J gene: TRBJ2-1
CDR3 DNA: TGCAGTGCTTCGTATAGCGGCATCTCCTACAATGAGCAGTTCTTC
CDR3 protein: CSASYSGISYNEQFF

clone size: many
V gene: TRBV6-1
D gene: TRBD1
J gene: TRBJ1-2
CDR3 DNA: TGTGCCAGCAGTACACCTGGACAGGGGGCGGGTGGCTACACCTTC
CDR3 protein: CASSTPGQGAGGYTF

clone size: many
V gene: TRBV7-9
D gene: NA
J gene: TRBJ1-5
CDR3 DNA: TGTGCCAGCAGCTTATTCGTGGTGGGCAGACCCTATAGCAATCAGCCCCAGCATTTT
CDR3 protein: CASSLFVVGRPYSNQPQHF

clone size: NA
V gene: TRBV5-6
D gene: NA
J gene: TRBJ1-1
CDR3 DNA: TGTGCCAGCAGCGCCATTGGCCCAGGGGTGAGAATTATGAACACTGAAGCTTTCTTT
CDR3 protein: CASSAIGPGVRIMNTEAFF

clone size: many
V gene: TRBV6-1
D gene: TRBD2
J gene: TRBJ2-1
CDR3 DNA: TGTGCCAGCAGAGACCAGGGACTAGCCCACTACAATGAGCAGTTCTTC
CDR3 protein: CASRDQGLAHYNEQFF

clone size: many
V gene: TRBV4-1
D gene: TRBD2
J gene: TRBJ2-7
CDR3 DNA: TGCGCCAGCAGCCAAGATAGCTCAGGTACCGGGACTAGCCGCGAGCAGTACTTC
CDR3 protein: CASSQDSSGTGTSREQYF

clone size: medium-sized
V gene: TRBV12-3/TRBV12-4
D gene: NA
J gene: TRBJ1-6
CDR3 DNA: TGTGCCAGCAGTGCCGGGACAAGGGGTTCACCCCTCCACTTT
CDR3 protein: CASSAGTRGSPLHF

clone size: many
V gene: TRBV12-3/TRBV12-4
D gene: TRBD2
J gene: TRBJ2-3
CDR3 DNA: TGTGCCAGCAGACGAAGACTAGCGGGACTTCGAAATACGCAGTATTTT
CDR3 protein: CASRRRLAGLRNTQYF

clone size: many
V gene: TRBV5-5
D gene: NA
J gene: TRBJ2-3
CDR3 DNA: TGTGCCAGCAGCCCCGACCTTCTCTCAGATACGCAGTATTTT
CDR3 protein: CASSPDLLSDTQYF

clone size: many
V gene: TRBV30
D gene: NA
J gene: TRBJ2-1
CDR3 DNA: TGTGCCTCCCAAGTGGGTGAGCAGTTCTTC
CDR3 protein: CASQVGEQFF

clone size: NA
V gene: TRBV5-4
D gene: TRBD2
J gene: TRBJ2-1
CDR3 DNA: TGTGCCAGCAGCTGGCAAAGCGGGAGCTCCTACAATGAGCAGTTCTTC
CDR3 protein: CASSWQSGSSYNEQFF

clone size: NA
V gene: TRBV7-9
D gene: TRBD2
J gene: TRBJ2-1
CDR3 DNA: TGTGCCAGCAGCTTTAGCGGGAGGGAGCAGTTCTTC
CDR3 protein: CASSFSGREQFF

clone size: few
V gene: TRBV5-5
D gene: NA
J gene: TRBJ1-1
CDR3 DNA: TGTGCCAGCAGCGATTGGGGTTTGGGCACTGAAGCTTTCTTT
CDR3 protein: CASSDWGLGTEAFF

clone size: NA
V gene: TRBV27
D gene: NA
J gene: TRBJ2-1
CDR3 DNA: TGTGCCAGCATCCCAACAGGGAGTTCCTCCTACAATGAGCAGTTCTTC
CDR3 protein: CASIPTGSSSYNEQFF

clone size: many
V gene: TRBV5-4
D gene: NA
J gene: TRBJ2-5
CDR3 DNA: TGTGCCAGCAACTCGGGGGTGGGAGAGACCCAGTACTTC
CDR3 protein: CASNSGVGETQYF

clone size: many
V gene: TRBV20-1
D gene: NA
J gene: TRBJ2-1
CDR3 DNA: TGCAGTGCTAGAGATTTAGGCGGCGGGGAATACAATGAGCAGTTCTTC
CDR3 protein: CSARDLGGGEYNEQFF

clone size: many
V gene: TRBV7-8
D gene: TRBD1
J gene: TRBJ1-4
CDR3 DNA: TGTGCCAGCAGCCTAAGACAGGGGGCCACTAATGAAAAACTGTTTTTT
CDR3 protein: CASSLRQGATNEKLFF

clone size: many
V gene: TRBV20-1
D gene: TRBD2
J gene: TRBJ2-3
CDR3 DNA: TGCAGTGCTAGGGGACTAGCGGGGAATACGCAGTATTTT
CDR3 protein: CSARGLAGNTQYF

clone size: many
V gene: TRBV11-2
D gene: NA
J gene: TRBJ1-5
CDR3 DNA: TGTGCCAGCAGCTTAGGATGGGGTGGCAATCAGCCCCAGCATTTT
CDR3 protein: CASSLGWGGNQPQHF

clone size: many
V gene: TRBV9
D gene: TRBD2
J gene: TRBJ2-1
CDR3 DNA: TGTGCCAGCAGCGTAGGGGGGACTAGCGGACTCAATGAGCAGTTCTTC
CDR3 protein: CASSVGGTSGLNEQFF

clone size: medium-sized
V gene: TRBV20-1
D gene: TRBD2
J gene: TRBJ2-7
CDR3 DNA: TGCAGTGCTACTAGCGGGAGTAAGTTTTCCTACGAGCAGTACTTC
CDR3 protein: CSATSGSKFSYEQYF

clone size: many
V gene: TRBV6-6
D gene: NA
J gene: TRBJ1-5
CDR3 DNA: TGTGCCAGCCTCCCGAATAGCAATCAGCCCCAGCATTTT
CDR3 protein: CASLPNSNQPQHF

clone size: many
V gene: TRBV19
D gene: NA
J gene: TRBJ1-2
CDR3 DNA: TGTGCCAGTAGTATCAATCGAATGGGGGGCTATGGCTACACCTTC
CDR3 protein: CASSINRMGGYGYTF

clone size: NA
V gene: TRBV10-3
D gene: NA
J gene: TRBJ1-4
CDR3 DNA: TGTGCCATCTCGGACAAGGAGGAGGAAAAACTGTTTTTT
CDR3 protein: CAISDKEEEKLFF

clone size: many
V gene: TRBV12-5
D gene: NA
J gene: TRBJ1-5
CDR3 DNA: TGTGCTAGTGCCCCTAGGGACTTTAGCAATCAGCCCCAGCATTTT
CDR3 protein: CASAPRDFSNQPQHF

clone size: NA
V gene: TRBV4-1
D gene: TRBD1
J gene: TRBJ2-7
CDR3 DNA: TGCGCCAGCAGCAGACAGGGGCGAACTCACTACGAGCAGTACTTC
CDR3 protein: CASSRQGRTHYEQYF

clone size: NA
V gene: TRBV28
D gene: TRBD1
J gene: TRBJ1-1
CDR3 DNA: TGTGCCAGCAGTCTACAGGGGGCGGGCGGGGCTGAAGCTTTCTTT
CDR3 protein: CASSLQGAGGAEAFF

clone size: NA
V gene: TRBV4-3
D gene: TRBD2
J gene: TRBJ2-3
CDR3 DNA: TGCGCCAGCAGCCAAGATATTCCCCGGTGGCTAGCGGAACAGGACGATACGCAGTACTTT
CDR3 protein: CASSQDIPRWLAEQDDTQYF

clone size: medium-sized
V gene: TRBV6-5
D gene: NA
J gene: TRBJ2-3
CDR3 DNA: TGTGCCAGCAGTTACCGACCAGGGGATACGCAGTATTTT
CDR3 protein: CASSYRPGDTQYF

clone size: many
V gene: TRBV11-2
D gene: NA
J gene: TRBJ1-3
CDR3 DNA: TGTGCCAGCAGCGCCCGTTTCGCAGGGGCTGGGGGCGGAAACACCATATATTTT
CDR3 protein: CASSARFAGAGGGNTIYF